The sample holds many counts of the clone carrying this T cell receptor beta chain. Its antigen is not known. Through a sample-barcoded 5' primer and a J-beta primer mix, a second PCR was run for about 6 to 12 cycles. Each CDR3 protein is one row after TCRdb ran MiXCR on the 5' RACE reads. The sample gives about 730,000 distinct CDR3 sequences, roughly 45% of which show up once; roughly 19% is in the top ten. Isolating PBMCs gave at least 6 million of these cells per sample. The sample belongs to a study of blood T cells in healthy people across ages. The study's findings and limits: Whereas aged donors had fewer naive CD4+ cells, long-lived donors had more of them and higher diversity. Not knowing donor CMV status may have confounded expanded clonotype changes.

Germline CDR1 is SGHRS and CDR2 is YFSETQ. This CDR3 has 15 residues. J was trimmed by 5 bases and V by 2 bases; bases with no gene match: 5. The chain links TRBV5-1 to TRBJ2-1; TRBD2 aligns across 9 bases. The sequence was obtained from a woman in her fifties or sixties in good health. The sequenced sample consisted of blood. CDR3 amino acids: CASSLLGLADNEQFF. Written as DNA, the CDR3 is TGCGCCAGCAGCTTACTGGGACTAGCAGACAATGAGCAGTTCTTC.